The T cell receptor (beta chain) described here comes from a study of blood T cells in healthy people across ages. General observations from the study: Naive T cell percentage and TCR beta diversity correlated strongly.

The CDR3 contains 17 residues. From germline, CDR1 is SGHRS and CDR2 YFSETQ. Trimming cost V 0 bases and J 4 bases; bases outside gene matches: 7. Donor samples were obtained from healthy Caucasian individuals from Russia, aged about 6 to 95. Each donor had approximately 10 milliliters of peripheral blood drawn. A second PCR, run for about 6 to 11 cycles, used a sample-barcoded 5' primer plus a J-beta primer mix. Each cDNA molecule carried a tag from a template-switch adaptor that contained 12 random nucleotides. TCRdb ran MiXCR on the 5' RACE reads and lists one entry per CDR3 protein. The sample carries 1,300,000 or so distinct CDR3 sequences, almost 60% recorded once. This clonotype was counted a few times. Its cognate antigen is unknown.

This clonotype was sampled from a man younger than 30 in good health. The material sequenced was blood. This chain joins TRBV5-1 and TRBJ2-1, with 10 positions matching TRBD2. The CDR3 bases are TGCGCCAGCAGCTTGGCCTCTTTAGCGGGAGGTTACAATGAGCAGTTCTTC. It encodes CASSLASLAGGYNEQFF.